Reported below is one T cell receptor (beta chain). Sequencing used immunoSEQ multiplex PCR; TCRdb keeps in-frame clones, though not all of them. The sample shows tens of thousands of clones, over 75% of them seen only once. This entry belongs to a study of T cells in tuberculosis. Study in general: The T cells targeted glucose monomycolate, a mycobacterial lipid, via CD1B.

Time point of the sample: new active TB diagnosis, blood taken before or within 7 days of starting treatment. Germline loops: CDR1 SGHNT, CDR2 YENEEA. V lost 5 bases, J lost 4 bases, and 11 bases lay in between. The CDR3 has 14 residues. The rearrangement uses TRBV11-3 and TRBJ2-2; D not resolved. The TCR sequence derives from an adult with tuberculosis. Sample: PBMCs, taken at tuberculosis diagnosis. The CDR3 reads CASSAEPGTGELFF. The CDR3 DNA reads TGTGCCAGCAGCGCAGAGCCGGGCACCGGGGAGCTGTTTTTT.